Listed below are T cell receptor beta chains from one sample, sequenced in a study of T-cell reconstitution after alpha-beta-depleted transplantation in children. TCRdb re-called the PCR reads through MiXCR, storing one row per CDR3 protein. Of 200,000 or so distinct CDR3 sequences listed, roughly 7.1% are singletons. The sequences come from PBMCs, collected before TCRalphabeta/CD19-depleted stem cell transplant. The receptor source for this set is a boy between 2 and 15 years old with acute lymphoblastic leukemia, due to receive a stem cell transplant. CDR3s include the opening cysteine and the closing phenylalanine or tryptophan. Fields, in order: clone size, J gene, D gene, V gene, CDR3 protein, CDR3 DNA. A D gene is named only where the DNA matches it firmly. For some rows the clone size is stated as once, few or many, or as a class when expanded; others skip it.

>medium-sized|TRBJ2-1|NA|TRBV5-1
CASSRDSVSYNEQFF
TGCGCCAGCAGCCGCGATAGCGTGTCCTACAATGAGCAGTTCTTC
>many|TRBJ2-5|NA|TRBV2
CASSEALSRRIQETQYF
TGTGCCAGCAGTGAAGCGCTTTCCCGACGGATTCAAGAGACCCAGTACTTC
>many|TRBJ2-2|NA|TRBV27
CASSLPATGELFF
TGTGCCAGCAGTCTCCCTGCCACCGGGGAGCTGTTTTTT
>NA|TRBJ2-7|NA|TRBV4-3
CASSQRAGYSYEQYF
TGCGCCAGCAGCCAAAGGGCGGGGTACTCCTACGAGCAGTACTTC
>many|TRBJ2-7|NA|TRBV20-1
CSARSVQRNEQYF
TGCAGTGCTAGAAGTGTCCAACGGAACGAGCAGTACTTC
>many|TRBJ2-2|NA|TRBV7-2
CASGGPNTGELFF
TGTGCCAGCGGGGGGCCGAACACCGGGGAGCTGTTTTTT
>many|TRBJ2-3|NA|TRBV11-2
CASSLEGGITDTQYF
TGTGCCAGCAGCTTAGAGGGCGGGATTACAGATACGCAGTATTTT
>NA|TRBJ2-1|NA|TRBV7-9
CASSFVGHRSYNEQFF
TGTGCCAGCAGCTTTGTCGGCCACCGCTCCTACAATGAGCAGTTCTTC
>many|TRBJ1-3|NA|TRBV12-3/TRBV12-4
CASSGRSGDTIYF
TGTGCCAGCAGCGGACGTAGCGGTGACACCATATATTTT
>NA|TRBJ1-2|TRBD1|TRBV6-2/TRBV6-3
CASSTGQYGYTF
TGTGCCAGCAGTACGGGACAGTATGGCTACACCTTC
>many|TRBJ1-1|NA|TRBV6-2/TRBV6-3
CASSYGRGIRTEAFF
TGTGCCAGCAGTTACGGCAGGGGTATTAGAACTGAAGCTTTCTTT
>NA|TRBJ2-1|NA|TRBV19
CASSIFSSPTPAEQFF
TGTGCCAGTAGTATTTTTTCTTCACCAACCCCTGCTGAGCAGTTCTTC
>NA|TRBJ2-1|TRBD2|TRBV28
CASSLGASGIDEQFF
TGTGCCAGCAGTTTGGGGGCTAGCGGGATTGATGAGCAGTTCTTC
>NA|TRBJ1-2|NA|TRBV3-1
CASSQDYGRDYGYTF
TGTGCCAGCAGCCAAGATTACGGCAGGGACTATGGCTACACCTTC
>many|TRBJ2-6|NA|TRBV29-1
CSGPIRVSGANVLTF
TGCAGCGGTCCCATTAGGGTCTCTGGGGCCAACGTCCTGACTTTC
>many|TRBJ2-1|TRBD2|TRBV7-2
CASSLFSGGASYNEQFF
TGTGCCAGCAGCTTGTTCAGCGGGGGGGCCTCCTACAATGAGCAGTTCTTC
>many|TRBJ1-2|NA|TRBV28
CASSFRLSYYGYTF
TGTGCCAGCAGTTTTCGACTCAGCTACTATGGCTACACCTTC
>NA|TRBJ2-1|NA|TRBV12-3/TRBV12-4
CASSFMKVYNEQFF
TGTGCCAGCAGTTTTATGAAGGTCTACAATGAGCAGTTCTTC
>few|TRBJ2-1|NA|TRBV7-2
CASSFGGVEQFF
TGTGCCAGCAGCTTTGGGGGTGTGGAGCAGTTCTTC
>many|TRBJ2-2|NA|TRBV7-2
CASTSSANTGELFF
TGTGCCAGCACCTCCTCGGCGAACACCGGGGAGCTGTTTTTT
>few|TRBJ2-3|NA|TRBV4-2
CASSQEGSGGNTQYF
TGTGCCAGCAGCCAAGAGGGATCCGGAGGGAATACGCAGTATTTT
>few|TRBJ2-1|TRBD1|TRBV6-2/TRBV6-3
CASSRGQGRGNEQFF
TGTGCCAGCAGCAGAGGACAGGGGAGGGGCAATGAGCAGTTCTTC
>many|TRBJ1-5|NA|TRBV28
CASTPGQGIQPQHF
TGTGCCAGCACCCCTGGTCAGGGAATACAGCCCCAGCATTTT
>medium-sized|TRBJ2-1|NA|TRBV12-3/TRBV12-4
CASSFYLALYNEQFF
TGTGCCAGCAGTTTCTATTTAGCCCTTTACAATGAGCAGTTCTTC
>few|TRBJ2-7|NA|TRBV11-2
CASSLELVPGRREQYF
TGTGCCAGCAGCTTAGAGTTGGTTCCGGGCCGTCGGGAGCAGTACTTC
>many|TRBJ2-7|NA|TRBV20-1
CSAREKTYEQYF
TGCAGTGCTAGAGAAAAAACCTACGAGCAGTACTTC
>many|TRBJ2-7|NA|TRBV12-3/TRBV12-4
CASSLLQGGYEQYF
TGTGCCAGCAGTTTACTACAGGGGGGGTACGAGCAGTACTTC
>many|TRBJ2-3|NA|TRBV5-1
CASTQGDTQYF
TGCGCCAGCACCCAAGGGGATACGCAGTATTTT
>NA|TRBJ2-5|TRBD2|TRBV28
CASSHSEGLAGGVQETQYF
TGTGCCAGCAGCCACTCCGAGGGGCTAGCGGGGGGGGTTCAAGAGACCCAGTACTTC
>NA|TRBJ2-1|NA|TRBV2
CASKRLRDPLPNEQFF
TGTGCCAGCAAACGCCTCAGGGACCCTCTACCCAATGAGCAGTTCTTC
>few|TRBJ1-1|TRBD1|TRBV28
CASSFTRQGAYVNTEAFF
TGTGCCAGCAGTTTCACCCGACAGGGGGCATACGTGAACACTGAAGCTTTCTTT
>NA|TRBJ2-7|TRBD1|TRBV18
CASSEDRGGTEQYF
TGTGCCAGCTCAGAGGACAGGGGAGGGACCGAGCAGTACTTC
>many|TRBJ2-5|NA|TRBV7-8
CASSSRKEQETQYF
TGTGCCAGCAGCTCAAGGAAGGAGCAAGAGACCCAGTACTTC
>NA|TRBJ1-6|NA|TRBV11-3
CASSLKGVNSPLHF
TGTGCCAGCAGCTTAAAAGGGGTTAATTCACCCCTCCACTTT
>many|TRBJ2-2|NA|TRBV28
CASSLYSGAGELFF
TGTGCCAGCAGTTTATATTCAGGGGCCGGGGAGCTGTTTTTT
>NA|TRBJ2-1|NA|TRBV27
CASSLSRVPGENEQFF
TGTGCCAGCAGTTTATCAAGAGTACCAGGGGAAAATGAGCAGTTTTTC
>many|TRBJ2-1|TRBD2|TRBV15
CATSTGLADNEQFF
TGTGCCACCAGCACTGGACTAGCAGACAATGAGCAGTTCTTC
>many|TRBJ1-1|NA|TRBV29-1
CSVELRTEAFF
TGCAGCGTTGAACTTAGAACTGAAGCTTTCTTT
>few|TRBJ2-2|NA|TRBV10-3
CAISSLGELFF
TGTGCCATCAGTTCCCTCGGGGAGCTGTTTTTT
>NA|TRBJ2-7|NA|TRBV10-3
CAIMRTQPYEQYF
TGTGCCATCATGAGGACGCAACCCTACGAGCAGTACTTC
>many|TRBJ2-7|NA|TRBV12-3/TRBV12-4
CASRSGGGEQYF
TGTGCCAGCAGATCCGGAGGAGGCGAGCAGTACTTC
>NA|TRBJ2-7|TRBD2|TRBV6-5
CASSYLLAEGPYEQYF
TGTGCCAGCAGTTACCTGCTAGCGGAGGGACCCTACGAGCAGTACTTC
>many|TRBJ2-7|TRBD2|TRBV20-1
CSAIGLAVSYEQYF
TGCAGTGCCATCGGACTAGCTGTATCCTACGAGCAGTACTTC
>many|TRBJ1-1|TRBD1|TRBV29-1
CSVGGRASAEAFF
TGCAGCGTAGGGGGCAGAGCGAGCGCTGAAGCTTTCTTT
>few|TRBJ1-5|TRBD1|TRBV7-9
CASSLVGTGGAQHF
TGTGCCAGCAGCTTAGTGGGGACAGGGGGGGCCCAGCATTTT
>many|TRBJ2-1|TRBD1|TRBV7-8
CASSRLLRDRGGNEQFF
TGTGCCAGCAGCCGTCTCCTCCGGGACAGGGGGGGCAATGAGCAGTTCTTC
>many|TRBJ2-5|TRBD2|TRBV7-2
CASSLEGTSEETQYF
TGTGCCAGCAGCTTAGAGGGGACTAGCGAGGAGACCCAGTACTTC
>many|TRBJ2-7|TRBD2|TRBV12-3/TRBV12-4
CASSPHRGRVDYEQYF
TGTGCCAGCAGTCCCCATCGCGGGAGGGTTGACTACGAGCAGTACTTC
>NA|TRBJ2-7|TRBD2|TRBV10-3
CAISESGSGSEQYF
TGTGCCATCAGTGAGTCGGGTAGCGGGAGCGAGCAGTACTTC
>many|TRBJ2-1|TRBD2|TRBV20-1
CSAKREIPSYNEQFF
TGCAGTGCTAAGCGGGAGATTCCCTCCTACAATGAGCAGTTCTTC
>NA|TRBJ1-1|TRBD1|TRBV7-6
CASSLGGRGNVDTEAFF
TGTGCCAGCAGCTTAGGGGGCAGGGGGAATGTAGACACTGAAGCTTTCTTT
>many|TRBJ2-1|TRBD2|TRBV10-3
CAINAGLAGAYEQFF
TGTGCCATCAACGCGGGACTAGCGGGGGCGTATGAGCAGTTCTTC
>many|TRBJ2-7|NA|TRBV12-3/TRBV12-4
CASSFQGQYEQYF
TGTGCCAGCAGTTTTCAGGGACAATACGAGCAGTACTTC
>NA|TRBJ2-5|TRBD1|TRBV20-1
CSADRDSETQYF
TGCAGTGCTGACCGGGACAGCGAGACCCAGTACTTC
>many|TRBJ2-7|TRBD1|TRBV7-9
CASSPDRESREQYF
TGTGCCAGCAGCCCAGACAGGGAGAGTAGAGAGCAGTACTTC
>many|TRBJ2-5|NA|TRBV20-1
CSARSSRMQETQYF
TGCAGTGCTAGATCTAGCAGAATGCAAGAGACCCAGTACTTC
>many|TRBJ1-1|NA|TRBV4-2
CASSQEEGGEAFF
TGTGCCAGCAGCCAAGAAGAGGGTGGTGAAGCTTTCTTT
>few|TRBJ2-7|NA|TRBV20-1
CSASVLPAYEQYF
TGCAGTGCTAGCGTCTTACCGGCTTACGAGCAGTACTTC